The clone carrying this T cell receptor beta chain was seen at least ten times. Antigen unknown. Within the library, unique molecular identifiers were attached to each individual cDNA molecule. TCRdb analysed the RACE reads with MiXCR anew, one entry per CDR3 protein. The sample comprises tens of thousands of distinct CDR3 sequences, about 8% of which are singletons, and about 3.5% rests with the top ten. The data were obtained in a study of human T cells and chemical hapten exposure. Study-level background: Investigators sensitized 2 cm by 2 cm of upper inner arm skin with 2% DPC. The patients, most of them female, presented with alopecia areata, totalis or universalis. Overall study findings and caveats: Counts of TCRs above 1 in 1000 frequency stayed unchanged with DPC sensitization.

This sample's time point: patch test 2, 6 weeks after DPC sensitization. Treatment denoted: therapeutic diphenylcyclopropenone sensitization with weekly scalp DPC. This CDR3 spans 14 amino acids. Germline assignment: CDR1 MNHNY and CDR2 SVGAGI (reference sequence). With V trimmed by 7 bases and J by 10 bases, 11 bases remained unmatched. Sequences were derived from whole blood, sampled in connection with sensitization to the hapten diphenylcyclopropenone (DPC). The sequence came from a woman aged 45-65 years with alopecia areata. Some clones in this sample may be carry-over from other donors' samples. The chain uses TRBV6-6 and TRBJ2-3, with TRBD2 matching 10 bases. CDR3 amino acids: CASTNLGLATAQYF. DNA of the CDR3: TGTGCCAGCACCAACCTGGGACTAGCGACGGCGCAGTATTTT.